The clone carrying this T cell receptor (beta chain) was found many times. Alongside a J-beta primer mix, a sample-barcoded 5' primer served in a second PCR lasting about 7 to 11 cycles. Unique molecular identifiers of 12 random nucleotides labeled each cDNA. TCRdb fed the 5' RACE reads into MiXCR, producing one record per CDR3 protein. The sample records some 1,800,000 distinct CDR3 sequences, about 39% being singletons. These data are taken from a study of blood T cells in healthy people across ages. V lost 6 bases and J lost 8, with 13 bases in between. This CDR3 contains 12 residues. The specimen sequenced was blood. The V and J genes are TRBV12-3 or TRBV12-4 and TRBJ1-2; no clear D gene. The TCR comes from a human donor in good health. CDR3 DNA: TGTGCCAGCAGCCTAAAGGGAGGCGGCTACACCTTC. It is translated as CASSLKGGGYTF.